The 9 T cell receptor beta chains listed next were all sequenced from one sample in a study of T cell responses to AZD1222 COVID-19 vaccine. The data were produced by immunoSEQ multiplex PCR, yet TCRdb's version contains in-frame clones alone and is incomplete. The table lists about 180,000 clones, around 89% of them singletons. This material consisted of peripheral blood, taken 28 days after the second AZD1222 dose. All receptors come from an adult who received the AZD1222 COVID-19 vaccine.

The chain joins TRBV28 to TRBJ1-1, with 7 bases aligning to TRBD1. Germline CDR1 reads MDHEN; CDR2 reads SYDVKM. The CDR3 has 17 residues. V lost 2 bases and J lost 1; bases outside the gene matches: 10. The CDR3: CASSLPKSRGKNTEAFF. The CDR3 nucleotides read TGTGCCAGCAGTTTACCAAAATCCAGGGGGAAGAACACTGAAGCTTTCTTT.

The chain recombines TRBV6-2 or TRBV6-3 with TRBJ1-5; 8 bases agree with TRBD1. V lost 6 bases, J lost 6 bases, and 10 bases stayed unmatched. The CDR3 is made up of 15 amino acids. The germline CDR1 and CDR2 sequences are MNHEY and SVGEGT. The CDR3 sequence is CASSLQGALGQPQHF. The CDR3 DNA sequence: TGTGCCAGCAGCCTCCAGGGGGCTTTAGGTCAGCCCCAGCATTTT.

This rearrangement joins TRBV7-8 to TRBJ2-7; no definite D call. The CDR3 sequence is 13 residues long. V lost 4 bases and J lost 3, with 10 bases in between. From germline, CDR1 is SGHVS and CDR2 FQNEAQ. The CDR3 coding sequence is TGTGCCAGCAGCTCCGGACCCCTCTACGAGCAGTACTTC. Its translation is CASSSGPLYEQYF.

The chain recombines TRBV4-3 with TRBJ2-1, with D tentatively TRBD1 or TRBD2 (5 bases each). Germline V gene lookup returns CDR1 LGHNA and CDR2 YSLEER. The CDR3 totals 18 residues. The germline V and J ends were trimmed by 0 bases and 0 bases, with 15 bases remaining between them. The CDR3 bases are TGCGCCAGCAGCCAAGAGGAGGTCGGGACCAGCTCCTACAATGAGCAGTTCTTC. This sequence encodes CASSQEEVGTSSYNEQFF.

CDR3: CASTGQINQPQHF. CDR3 DNA: TGTGCCAGCACAGGACAAATTAATCAGCCCCAGCATTTT. V is TRBV27 and J is TRBJ1-5; tentative D call: TRBD1 (5 bases). Germline values: CDR1 MNHEY, CDR2 SMNVEV (reference sequence). Trimming stripped 7 bases from V and 4 bases from J, with 11 bases between. This CDR3 contains 13 residues.

The V gene is TRBV19, the J gene TRBJ1-4; 7 bases are a match to TRBD1. With 8 bases clipped from V and 8 bases from J, the junction kept 11 bases outside the gene matches. Germline-derived CDR1 and CDR2 are LNHDA and SQIVND (reference sequence). CDR3 length: 14 residues. The DNA for the CDR3 is TGTGCCAGTGGTCCCCCCCAGGGGGTGGAAAAACTGTTTTTT. It is translated as CASGPPQGVEKLFF.

The chain recombines TRBV5-8 with TRBJ2-5, with D tentatively TRBD1 or TRBD2 (5 bases each). CDR3 length equals 13 residues. CDR1 SGHTS and CDR2 YDEGEE come from the germline V gene. V lost 4 bases, J lost 5 bases, and 12 bases lay in between. The CDR3 here is CASSGAGWETQYF. CDR3 in DNA: TGTGCCAGCAGCGGGGCGGGTTGGGAGACCCAGTACTTC.

The CDR3 region is CASSPSDYGYTF. CDR3 DNA sequence: TGTGCCAGCAGCCCCTCGGACTATGGCTACACCTTC. The V gene is TRBV6-2 or TRBV6-3, the J gene TRBJ1-2; D is ambiguous. The length of the CDR3 is 12 residues. Germline V CDR1 and CDR2: MNHEY, SVGEGT. Trimming shortened V by 6 bases and J by 3 bases, and 8 bases separated the two germline ends.

The V gene is TRBV5-1, the J gene TRBJ1-1, with 11 bases matching TRBD1. With 0 bases clipped from V and 3 bases from J, the junction kept 1 base outside the gene matches. This CDR3 comprises 15 residues. In germline, CDR1 is SGHRS, CDR2 YFSETQ. CDR3: CASSLGTGGYTEAFF. In DNA, the CDR3 is TGCGCCAGCAGCTTGGGGACAGGGGGCTACACTGAAGCTTTCTTT.